This TCR beta chain was found in a study of blood T cell repertoires in COVID-19. Study summary: PBMCs, B-cell-depleted T cells, or T cells were the source of the cDNA or gDNA that made up the material.

Original processing notes: Amplification of reference gene primers provided the estimated nucleated cell counts. The method was immunoSEQ multiplex PCR; TCRdb's version includes in-frame clones alone and lacks a portion of them. The V and J calls and clone size are taken from that table; D and trimming were inferred from the DNA. The table includes 200,000 to 250,000 clones, roughly 90% detected once. Grouping used clinical history reported by participants in a survey and questionnaire. Per germline, CDR1 SGHAT and CDR2 FQNNGV. Deletions cut 1 base from V and 0 bases from J, with 21 bases between. This CDR3 is 19 amino acids long.

What was sequenced was PBMCs or T cells enriched from blood (not recorded which). V is TRBV11-2 and J is TRBJ1-1; the D gene is possibly TRBD1 (5 bases). This TCR came from a man aged 18 to 30 with acute COVID-19. CDR3 coding DNA: TGTGCCAGCAGCTTAGTGCGTATACTTAGTGGGGCTTTGAACACTGAAGCTTTCTTT. It is translated as CASSLVRILSGALNTEAFF.